This record covers a single T cell receptor beta chain. Its antigen remains unidentified. These data are taken from a study of CD8 T cells in ankylosing spondylitis. This CDR3 is built from 16 residues. After removal of 5 bases from V and 3 bases from J, the junction contained 11 bases not matched to a gene. Germline V lookup: CDR1 SGHVS, CDR2 FNYEAQ. Study outcomes and limitations: Among TCR beta sequences, a motif of eight highly homologous variants appeared characteristic of ankylosing spondylitis blood. Earlier work had already found some motif variants in reactive arthritis synovial fluid and blood. According to the report, clones linked to the disease were significantly enriched in matched synovial fluid samples taken from ankylosing spondylitis patients. Disease-linked clones displayed a CD8+ phenotype and appeared relatively rarely in peripheral blood.

In TCRdb, the 5' RACE reads were re-called with MiXCR into one record per CDR3 protein. The data contain some 240,000 distinct CDR3 sequences, around 7.8% of them singletons. The receptor was derived from a male donor with ankylosing spondylitis or in good health (not recorded which). This rearrangement joins TRBV7-6 to TRBJ1-1; 8 nucleotides match TRBD1. The sample comprised blood, either unsorted or a sorted T cell fraction (not recorded which). This CDR3 reads CASSPLTGEVYTEAFF. Here the CDR3 DNA reads TGTGCCAGCAGCCCATTGACAGGGGAAGTGTACACTGAAGCTTTCTTT. Full variable domain (rest looked up from reference TRBV7-6 and TRBJ1-1): GAGVSQSPRYKVTKRGQDVALRCDPISGHVSLYWYRQALGQGPEFLTYFNYEAQQDKSGLPNDRFSAERPEGSISTLTIQRTEQRDSAMYRCASSPLTGEVYTEAFFGQGTRLTVV.